Listed here are 23 T cell receptor beta chains from one sample, sequenced in a study of breast tumors, draining lymph nodes, adjacent tissues. Samples came from axillary lymph nodes draining the breast cancer. One entry per CDR3 protein, called by TCRdb with MiXCR from the multiplex PCR reads. Seen here are approximately 210,000 distinct CDR3 sequences, roughly 32% observed once, and the top ten hold about 1.4%. The sample consisted of axillary lymph node tissue. These receptors all stem from a female donor with breast cancer. Some clones in this sample may be carry-over from other donors' samples.

There are a few counts of this clonotype. The chain combines TRBV5-1 with TRBJ1-1; tentative D call: TRBD1 (5 bases). There are 15 residues in the CDR3. Trimming cost V 4 bases and J 5 bases, with 18 bases left between them. Germline loops: CDR1 SGHRS, CDR2 YFSETQ. The CDR3 sequence is CASSEAGLGWTEAFF. The DNA for the CDR3 is TGCGCCAGCAGCGAGGCAGGGTTAGGGTGGACTGAAGCTTTCTTT.

The table lists this clonotype with many counts. The rearrangement links TRBV24-1 to TRBJ2-7, with 8 bases matching TRBD1. The CDR3 consists of 11 residues. V dropped 10 bases and J dropped 4; count of bases not matched to a gene: 2. Germline V gene lookup returns CDR1 KGHDR and CDR2 SFDVKD. CDR3 protein: CATGQGYEQYF. DNA of the CDR3: TGTGCCACAGGACAGGGTTACGAGCAGTACTTC.

V and J are TRBV15 and TRBJ1-5; D uncertain. This CDR3 contains 15 residues. CDR1 and CDR2 (germline): LNHNV, YYDKDF (reference sequence). Trimming removed 2 bases at V and 11 bases at J, with 19 bases between. DNA of the CDR3: TGTGCCACCAGCAGATGGGAGGCCGGTAGGGAGACCCAGCATTTT. This gives the protein CATSRWEAGRETQHF.

This clonotype was observed a handful of times. A much bigger clone sits one base away, suggesting this may be a read error. The chain is built from TRBV20-1 and TRBJ2-7; TRBD2 agrees at 7 bases. V lost 5 bases to trimming and J lost 6 bases; unmatched junction nucleotides: 13. The length of the CDR3 is 14 residues. The germline V gene has CDR1 DFQATT and CDR2 SNEGSKA (reference sequence). The CDR3 region has the DNA TGCAGTGCTTGGGAGGGACTGTCTGTCGCCGAGCAGTACTTC. As protein: CSAWEGLSVAEQYF.

This clonotype was counted at least ten times. The chain recombines TRBV7-2 with TRBJ2-1; a weak D match, TRBD2 (5 bases). The V gene lost 0 bases and the J gene lost 9 bases, with 12 bases spanning the gap. This CDR3 contains 14 residues. CDR1 is SGHTA and CDR2 is FQGNSA in the germline V gene. The CDR3 coding sequence is TGTGCCAGCAGCTTAGCAGCACGCGGAGGTGAGCAGTTCTTC. This encodes CASSLAARGGEQFF.

The table lists this clonotype with a few counts. The rearrangement uses TRBV29-1 and TRBJ1-1; a possible D gene is TRBD1 (5 bases). Germline values: CDR1 SQVTM, CDR2 ANQGSEA. The germline V and J ends were trimmed by 2 bases and 5 bases, with 15 bases remaining between them. The CDR3 consists of 14 residues. The CDR3 is CSVEFMGGETEAFF. The CDR3 region has the DNA TGCAGCGTTGAATTCATGGGGGGTGAAACTGAAGCTTTCTTT.

The table lists this clonotype with many counts. The chain uses TRBV5-4 and TRBJ1-4; D is perhaps TRBD1 (5 bases). V lost 2 bases and J 5 bases, leaving 13 bases between the germline ends. The CDR3 runs 15 residues. Germline loops: CDR1 SGHNT, CDR2 YYREEE (reference sequence). CDR3 nucleotides: TGTGCCAGCAGCTTTCTATCCGGGGCGAATGAAAAACTGTTTTTT. This sequence encodes CASSFLSGANEKLFF.

The V and J genes are TRBV27 and TRBJ2-7; 7 positions match TRBD2. The germline CDR1 and CDR2 sequences are MNHEY and SMNVEV (reference sequence). The V and J ends lost 6 bases and 2 bases, in that order; junction bases with no gene match: 16. This CDR3 has 17 amino acids. Written as DNA, the CDR3 is TGTGCCAGCAGGGTGGTAAAACGCGGGAGACGGGCCTACGAGCAGTACTTC. This codes for CASRVVKRGRRAYEQYF.

This chain uses TRBV14 with TRBJ1-2, with 7 positions matching TRBD1. Germline-derived CDR1 and CDR2 are SGHDN and FVKESK. CDR3 length equals 13 residues. V shed 1 base and J 5 bases; nucleotides not matched to a gene: 1. CDR3 nucleotide sequence: TGTGCCAGCAGCCAAGCAGGGGGTTATGGCTACACCTTC. The encoded protein is CASSQAGGYGYTF.

This clonotype was seen at least ten times. The CDR3 protein is CASRSRGRKLGGYTF. The CDR3 coding sequence is TGTGCCAGCAGGAGTCGGGGGAGGAAATTGGGGGGCTACACCTTC. This chain joins TRBV12-3 or TRBV12-4 and TRBJ1-2; tentative D call: TRBD1 (5 bases). V was pared by 6 bases and J by 8 bases, with 22 bases between. The CDR3 length is 15 residues.

The chain links TRBV10-3 to TRBJ2-7, with 10 bases lining up with TRBD2. The CDR3 runs 17 residues. V trimming: 4 bases; J trimming: 5 bases; junction bases outside the gene matches: 14. Germline V gene lookup returns CDR1 ENHRY and CDR2 SYGVKD. The CDR3 loop is CAISARTALAGVNEQYF. CDR3 coding DNA: TGTGCCATCAGTGCTAGAACGGCCCTAGCGGGAGTTAACGAGCAGTACTTC.

The CDR3 coding sequence is TGTGCCACCCGGACAGGGTGGAGGGAAAAACTGTTTTTT. It is translated as CATRTGWREKLFF. This chain connects TRBV15 to TRBJ1-4; 8 nucleotides match TRBD1. Trimming cost V 8 bases and J 8 bases; bases outside gene matches: 7. CDR1 LNHNV and CDR2 YYDKDF come from the germline V gene (reference sequence). The CDR3 consists of 13 residues.

This clonotype was detected ten times or more. The CDR3 DNA sequence: TGCGCCAGCAGCTTGGAAGGGTCTCTTAAGGGCAATGAGCAGTTCTTC. Its translation is CASSLEGSLKGNEQFF. This rearrangement joins TRBV5-1 to TRBJ2-1; no clear D. The CDR3 length is 16 residues. V lost 0 bases to trimming and J lost 6 bases, with 16 bases between them. Germline V gives CDR1 SGHRS, CDR2 YFSETQ.

This clonotype showed up many times. This sequence joins TRBV7-2 and TRBJ2-5; no reliable D call. CDR3 length equals 13 residues. The ends were cut back, 1 base at V and 4 bases at J, with 7 bases in the middle. The germline V gene encodes CDR1 SGHTA and CDR2 FQGNSA. The CDR3 loop is CASSLESVETQYF. The CDR3 nucleotides are TGTGCCAGCAGCTTAGAGTCGGTAGAGACCCAGTACTTC.

On this clonotype: A junction boundary mismatches the germline segment, possibly from a read error. The V and J genes are TRBV15 and TRBJ2-1; 8 positions agree with TRBD2. The germline CDR1 and CDR2 sequences are LNHNV and YYDKDF (reference sequence). There are 16 residues in the CDR3. The CDR3 region has the DNA TGTGCCGCCAGCAGCTTAGATATAGCGGGGTGGGCTGAGCAGTTCTTC. This encodes CAASSLDIAGWAEQFF.

The sample holds many counts of this clonotype. A single base separates this from a much larger clone, so it may be a read error. The V and J genes are TRBV15 and TRBJ2-7; 12 bases fit TRBD1. This CDR3 is built from 16 residues. Germline trimming cut 4 bases from V and 6 bases from J; bases unmatched to any gene: 10. The germline gives CDR1 LNHNV, CDR2 YYDKDF (reference sequence). The CDR3 DNA sequence: TGTGCCACCAGCACAACCTCGGGACAGGGGGCCCGCGAGCAGTACTTC. Translation gives CATSTTSGQGAREQYF. The variable domain in full, completed from reference TRBV15 and TRBJ2-7, reads DAMVIQNPRYQVTQFGKPVTLSCSQTLNHNVMYWYQQKSSQAPKLLFHYYDKDFNNEADTPDNFQSRRPNTSFCFLDIRSPGLGDTAMYLCATSTTSGQGAREQYFGPGTRLTVT.

This clonotype was detected many times. The V and J genes are TRBV5-5 and TRBJ2-1; the match to TRBD1 covers 7 bases. The junction had 5 bases not matched to a gene; V was cut back by 0 bases and J by 2 bases. Germline loops: CDR1 SGHKS, CDR2 YYEKEE (reference sequence). The CDR3 length is 16 residues. The CDR3 DNA is TGTGCCAGCAGCTTGGTCTTGACAGGGACCTACAATGAGCAGTTCTTC. This gives the protein CASSLVLTGTYNEQFF.

The chain has TRBV20-1 and TRBJ1-2; 10 bases align to TRBD1. The J segment lost 8 bases and the V segment lost 6 bases, leaving 3 bases of the junction unmatched. The CDR3 contains 11 residues. Per germline, CDR1 DFQATT and CDR2 SNEGSKA (reference sequence). CDR3 nucleotides: TGCAGTGCCCCGGGACAGGGGGGCTACACCTTC. Protein sequence: CSAPGQGGYTF.

This clonotype was observed at least ten times. A read error is likely, as this CDR3 ends without the conserved phenylalanine or tryptophan. Because the CDR3's place on the DNA is in doubt, the DNA is left out and the CDR3 is given as listed by TCRdb. The V call is TRBV10-1, the J call TRBJ1-2. Germline V gene sequence: CDR1 WNHNN, CDR2 SYGVQD (reference sequence). Counting both end residues, the CDR3 totals 8 amino acids. This CDR3 is CASSARSL.

This clonotype was detected only a few times. A much more abundant neighbour one base away suggests this may be a read error. The V call is TRBV11-2, the J call TRBJ2-3, with 7 bases fitting TRBD2. CDR3 length equals 17 residues. CDR1 SGHAT and CDR2 FQNNGV come from the germline V gene. J lost 2 bases, V lost 4 bases, and 12 bases had no gene match. The CDR3 DNA is TGTGCCAGCAGCTCCACCGGGACTACCGGAATCACAGATACGCAGTATTTT. This translates into CASSSTGTTGITDTQYF.

Ten or more counts support this clonotype. The rearrangement links TRBV11-2 to TRBJ2-2; 8 bases are shared with TRBD1. V shed 4 bases and J 4 bases; nucleotides not matched to a gene: 8. In germline, CDR1 is SGHAT, CDR2 FQNNGV. The CDR3 loop spans 16 amino acids. This CDR3 is CASSSLTGTGTGELFF. The CDR3 DNA is TGTGCCAGCAGCTCGTTAACCGGGACAGGCACCGGGGAGCTGTTTTTT.

This clonotype was detected ten times or more. The J gene is TRBJ2-7, the V gene TRBV11-3, with unresolved D. Germline V gene data show CDR1 as SGHNT and CDR2 as YENEEA. The CDR3 consists of 14 residues. Trimming removed 2 bases from V and 1 base from J, with 9 bases in between. CDR3 region: CASSLFTDSYEQYF. The CDR3 nucleotides are TGTGCCAGCAGCTTATTCACTGATTCCTACGAGCAGTACTTC.

Comment on this clonotype: Compared with germline, one end of the junction differs, possibly owing to a read error. The chain uses TRBV3-1 and TRBJ2-6; TRBD1 might be the D (5 bases). The CDR3 spans 16 residues. Germline CDR1 and CDR2: LGHDT and YNNKEL (reference sequence). CDR3 residues: CASLGRLESGANVLAF. CDR3 in DNA: TGCGCCAGCCTTGGACGTCTGGAGTCTGGGGCCAACGTCCTGGCTTTC.